This TCR beta chain was obtained from a study of cytomegalovirus exposure and HLA in healthy donors. Broader study findings: Reports described diagnosis of cytomegalovirus status by the classifier as highly specific and sensitive. Rarity held for most TCR sequences, but there were some public TCRs that occurred in many donors.

On this clone: The antigen is unknown.

Researchers ran the PCR with 60 Vbeta and 13 Jbeta primers. Clones were read by immunoSEQ multiplex PCR, and TCRdb kept only the in-frame ones, dropping some. The sample lists around 140,000 clones, approximately 80% occurring once. This clonotype was sampled from a man aged 40-49 years in good health and CMV-seronegative. The specimen was PBMCs.

CDR3 in amino acids: CASSLSWGLAGVGETQYF. CDR3 sequence (DNA): TGTGCCAGCAGTTTATCGTGGGGACTAGCGGGAGTTGGAGAGACCCAGTACTTC. The chain has TRBV27 and TRBJ2-5, with 14 bases matching TRBD2. Germline V gives CDR1 MNHEY, CDR2 SMNVEV (reference sequence). The CDR3 length is 18 residues. V was pared by 0 bases and J by 4 bases, with 7 bases of the junction left unmatched.